This T cell receptor beta chain came from a study of coeliac disease. Details on this clone: As yet, its antigen is unknown.

The CDR3 covers 16 residues. The germline CDR1 and CDR2 sequences are LNHDA and SQIVND (reference sequence). The ends lost 3 bases at V and 6 bases at J; junction bases unmatched: 7. Overall study findings and caveats: Published gliadin-specific TRB sequences appeared in about 50% of the 18 coeliac samples, 1 of 6 controls.

Sequencing used immunoSEQ multiplex PCR; TCRdb keeps in-frame clones, though not all of them. The table includes a few thousand clones, around three quarters detected once. The chain uses TRBV19 and TRBJ1-5; 11 bases fit TRBD1. This clonotype originated in a man between 18 and 29 years old with celiac disease on a gluten-free diet. Input material: lymphocytes from the gut lamina propria. The CDR3 region has the DNA TGTGCCAGTAGTATGACCGGGACAGGGGGACTTCAGCCCCAGCATTTT. This sequence encodes CASSMTGTGGLQPQHF.